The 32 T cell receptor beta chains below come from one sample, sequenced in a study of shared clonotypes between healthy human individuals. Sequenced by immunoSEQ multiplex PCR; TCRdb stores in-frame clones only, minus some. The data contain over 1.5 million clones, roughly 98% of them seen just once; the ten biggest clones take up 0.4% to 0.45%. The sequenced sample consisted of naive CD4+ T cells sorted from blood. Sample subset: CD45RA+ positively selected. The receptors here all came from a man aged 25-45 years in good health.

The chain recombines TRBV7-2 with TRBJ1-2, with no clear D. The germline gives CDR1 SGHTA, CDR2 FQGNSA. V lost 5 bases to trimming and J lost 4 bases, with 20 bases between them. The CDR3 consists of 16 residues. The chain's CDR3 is CASSLFDGIQFYGYTF. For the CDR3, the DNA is TGTGCCAGCAGCCTTTTCGACGGAATCCAGTTCTATGGCTACACCTTC.

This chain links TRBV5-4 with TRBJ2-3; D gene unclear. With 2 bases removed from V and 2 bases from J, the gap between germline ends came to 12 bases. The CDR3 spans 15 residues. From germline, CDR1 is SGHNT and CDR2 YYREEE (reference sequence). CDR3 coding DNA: TGTGCCAGCAGCTTAAAGTCAGCACTCACAGATACGCAGTATTTT. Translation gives CASSLKSALTDTQYF.

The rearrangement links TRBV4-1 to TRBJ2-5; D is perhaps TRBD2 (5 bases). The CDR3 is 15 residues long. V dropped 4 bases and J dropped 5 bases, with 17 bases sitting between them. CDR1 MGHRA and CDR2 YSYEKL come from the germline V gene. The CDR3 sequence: CASSRTPSGYETQYF. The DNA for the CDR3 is TGCGCCAGCAGCCGGACTCCCTCCGGATACGAGACCCAGTACTTC.

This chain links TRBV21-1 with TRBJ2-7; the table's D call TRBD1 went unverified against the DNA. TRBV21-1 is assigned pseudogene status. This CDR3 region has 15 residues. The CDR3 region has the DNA TGTGCCAGCAGCAAAGCGCGGGGACAGCTCTACGAGCAGTACTTC. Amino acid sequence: CASSKARGQLYEQYF.

CDR3 sequence: CASSITSFRNTEAFF. In DNA form, the CDR3 reads TGTGCCAGTAGTATAACTTCGTTTAGGAACACTGAAGCTTTCTTT. This sequence joins TRBV19 and TRBJ1-1; D unresolved. The ends were cut back, 2 bases at V and 1 base at J, with 11 bases in the middle. CDR3 size: 15 residues. Germline V lookup: CDR1 LNHDA, CDR2 SQIVND (reference sequence).

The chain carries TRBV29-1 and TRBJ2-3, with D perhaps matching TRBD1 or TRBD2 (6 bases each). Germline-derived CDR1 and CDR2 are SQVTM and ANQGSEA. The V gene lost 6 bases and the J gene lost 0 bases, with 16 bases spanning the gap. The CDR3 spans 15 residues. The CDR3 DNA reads TGCAGCGTCCGCGGGACACGACCAAGCACAGATACGCAGTATTTT. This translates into CSVRGTRPSTDTQYF.

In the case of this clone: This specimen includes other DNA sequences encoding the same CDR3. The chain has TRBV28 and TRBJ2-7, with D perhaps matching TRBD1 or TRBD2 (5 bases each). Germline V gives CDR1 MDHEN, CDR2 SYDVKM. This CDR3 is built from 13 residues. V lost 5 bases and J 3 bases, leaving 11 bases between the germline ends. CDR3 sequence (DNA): TGTGCCAGCAGTCCAGGGACCCTCTACGAGCAGTACTTC. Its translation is CASSPGTLYEQYF.

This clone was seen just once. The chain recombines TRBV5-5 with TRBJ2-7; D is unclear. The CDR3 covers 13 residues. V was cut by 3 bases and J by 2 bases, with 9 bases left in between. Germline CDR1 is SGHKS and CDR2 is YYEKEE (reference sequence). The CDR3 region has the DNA TGTGCCAGCAGCTCAGGACGGACCTACGAGCAGTACTTC. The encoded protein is CASSSGRTYEQYF.

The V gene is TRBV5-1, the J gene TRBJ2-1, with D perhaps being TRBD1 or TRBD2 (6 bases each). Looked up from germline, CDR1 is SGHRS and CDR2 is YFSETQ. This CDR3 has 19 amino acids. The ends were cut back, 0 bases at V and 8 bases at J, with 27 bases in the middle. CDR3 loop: CASSLDHRVAGTSRDEQFF. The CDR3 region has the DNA TGCGCCAGCAGCTTGGATCACAGGGTGGCCGGGACTTCCCGGGATGAGCAGTTCTTC.

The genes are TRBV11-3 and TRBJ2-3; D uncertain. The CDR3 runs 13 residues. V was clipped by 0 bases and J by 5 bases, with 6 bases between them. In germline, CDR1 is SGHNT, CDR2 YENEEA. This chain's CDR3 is CASSLDLVDTQYF. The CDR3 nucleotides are TGTGCCAGCAGCTTAGATCTGGTAGATACGCAGTATTTT.

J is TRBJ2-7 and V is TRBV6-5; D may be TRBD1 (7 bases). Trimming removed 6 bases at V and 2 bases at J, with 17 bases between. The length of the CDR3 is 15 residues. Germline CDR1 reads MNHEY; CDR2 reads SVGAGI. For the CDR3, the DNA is TGTGCCAGCAGGCGGGACGGAGGGGGCACCTACGAGCAGTACTTC. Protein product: CASRRDGGGTYEQYF.

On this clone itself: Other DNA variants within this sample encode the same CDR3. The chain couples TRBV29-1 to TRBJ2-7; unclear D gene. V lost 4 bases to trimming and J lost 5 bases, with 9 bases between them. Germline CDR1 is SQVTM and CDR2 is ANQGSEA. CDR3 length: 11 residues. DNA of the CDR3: TGCAGCGTTGGGGCCGGCCACGAGCAGTACTTC. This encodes CSVGAGHEQYF.

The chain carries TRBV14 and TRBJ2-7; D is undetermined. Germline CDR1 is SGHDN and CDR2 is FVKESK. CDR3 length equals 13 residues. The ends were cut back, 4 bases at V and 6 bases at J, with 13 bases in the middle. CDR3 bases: TGTGCCAGCAGCCTGAACCACCTCCTCGAGCAGTACTTC. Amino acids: CASSLNHLLEQYF. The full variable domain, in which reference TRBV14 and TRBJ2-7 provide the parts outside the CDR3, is EAGVTQFPSHSVIEKGQTVTLRCDPISGHDNLYWYRRVMGKEIKFLLHFVKESKQDESGMPNNRFLAERTGGTYSTLKVQPAELEDSGVYFCASSLNHLLEQYFGPGTRLTVT.

CDR3: CASRPTVLYNEQFF. The CDR3, as DNA: TGTGCCAGCAGACCTACAGTTCTCTACAATGAGCAGTTCTTC. The rearrangement joins TRBV6-4 to TRBJ2-1; D is ambiguous. This CDR3 has 14 amino acids. Germline loops: CDR1 MRHNA, CDR2 SNTAGT. V was clipped by 6 bases and J by 3 bases, with 12 bases between them.

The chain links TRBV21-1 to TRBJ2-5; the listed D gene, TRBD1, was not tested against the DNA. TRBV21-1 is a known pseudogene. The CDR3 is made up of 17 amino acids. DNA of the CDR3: TGTGCCAGCAGCAAACTAGGGACAGGGGTTTGTCGAGAGACCCAGTACTTC. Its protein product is CASSKLGTGVCRETQYF.

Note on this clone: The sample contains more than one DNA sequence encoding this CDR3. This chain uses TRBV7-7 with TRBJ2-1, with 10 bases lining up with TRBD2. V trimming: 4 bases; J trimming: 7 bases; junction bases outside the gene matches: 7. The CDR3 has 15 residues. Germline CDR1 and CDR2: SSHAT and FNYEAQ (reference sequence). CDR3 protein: CASSSSSGRGNEQFF. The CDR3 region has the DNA TGTGCCAGCAGCTCGTCTAGCGGGAGAGGTAATGAGCAGTTCTTC.

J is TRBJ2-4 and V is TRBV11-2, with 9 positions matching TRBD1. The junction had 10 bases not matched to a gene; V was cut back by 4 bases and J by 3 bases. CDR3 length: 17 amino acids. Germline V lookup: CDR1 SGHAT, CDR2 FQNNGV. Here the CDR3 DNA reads TGTGCCAGCAGCTCTCACAGGGGGCGTATGGACAAAAACATTCAGTACTTC. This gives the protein CASSSHRGRMDKNIQYF. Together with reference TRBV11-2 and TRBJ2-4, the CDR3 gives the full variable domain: EAGVAQSPRYKIIEKRQSVAFWCNPISGHATLYWYQQILGQGPKLLIQFQNNGVVDDSQLPKDRFSAERLKGVDSTLKIQPAKLEDSAVYLCASSSHRGRMDKNIQYFGAGTRLSVL.

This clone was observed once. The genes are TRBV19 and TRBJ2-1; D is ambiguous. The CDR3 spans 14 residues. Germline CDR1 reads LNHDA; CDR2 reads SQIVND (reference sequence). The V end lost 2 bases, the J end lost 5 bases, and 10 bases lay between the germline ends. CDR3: CASSIRVRHNEQFF. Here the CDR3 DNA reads TGTGCCAGTAGTATAAGGGTCCGGCACAATGAGCAGTTCTTC.

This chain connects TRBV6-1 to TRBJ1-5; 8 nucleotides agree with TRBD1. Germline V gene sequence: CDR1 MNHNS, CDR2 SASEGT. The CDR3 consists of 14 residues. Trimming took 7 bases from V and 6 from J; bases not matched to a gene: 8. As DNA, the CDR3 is TGTGCCAGCAACAGAGACAGGGGTAGTCAGCCCCAGCATTTT. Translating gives CASNRDRGSQPQHF.

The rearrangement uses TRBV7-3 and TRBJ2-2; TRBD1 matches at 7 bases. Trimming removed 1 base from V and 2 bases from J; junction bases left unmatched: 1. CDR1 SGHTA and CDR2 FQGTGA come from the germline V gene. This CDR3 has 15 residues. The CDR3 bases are TGTGCCAGCAGCTTAAGGACAGGCAACACCGGGGAGCTGTTTTTT. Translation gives CASSLRTGNTGELFF.

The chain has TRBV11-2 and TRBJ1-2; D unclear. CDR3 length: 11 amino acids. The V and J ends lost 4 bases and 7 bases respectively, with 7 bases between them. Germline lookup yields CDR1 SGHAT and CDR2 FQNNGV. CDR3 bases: TGTGCCAGCAGCTCGGACGGTGGCTACACCTTC. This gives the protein CASSSDGGYTF.

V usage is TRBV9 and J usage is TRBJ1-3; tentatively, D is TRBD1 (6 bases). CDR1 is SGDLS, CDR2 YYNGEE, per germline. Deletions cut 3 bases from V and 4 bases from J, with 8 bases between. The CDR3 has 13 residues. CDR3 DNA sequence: TGTGCCAGCAGCGCGACAGGAGGAAACACCATATATTTT. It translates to CASSATGGNTIYF.

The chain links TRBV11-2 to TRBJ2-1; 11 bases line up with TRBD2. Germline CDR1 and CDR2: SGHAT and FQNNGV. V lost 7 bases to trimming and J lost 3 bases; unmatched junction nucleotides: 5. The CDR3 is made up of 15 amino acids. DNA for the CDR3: TGTGCCAGCACCCCTCTAGCGGGAGGCTACAATGAGCAGTTCTTC. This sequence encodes CASTPLAGGYNEQFF.

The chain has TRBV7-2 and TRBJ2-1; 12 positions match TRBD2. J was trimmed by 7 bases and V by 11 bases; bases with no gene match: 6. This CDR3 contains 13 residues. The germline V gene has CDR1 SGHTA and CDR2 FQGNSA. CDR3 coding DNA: TGTGCCGGGAGGACTAGCGGGGTTAATGAGCAGTTCTTC. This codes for CAGRTSGVNEQFF.

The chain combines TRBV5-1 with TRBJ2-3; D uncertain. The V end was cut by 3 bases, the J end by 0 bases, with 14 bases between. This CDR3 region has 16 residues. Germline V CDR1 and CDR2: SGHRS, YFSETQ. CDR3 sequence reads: CASSYQRAASTDTQYF. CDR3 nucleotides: TGCGCCAGCAGCTACCAACGGGCGGCTAGCACAGATACGCAGTATTTT.

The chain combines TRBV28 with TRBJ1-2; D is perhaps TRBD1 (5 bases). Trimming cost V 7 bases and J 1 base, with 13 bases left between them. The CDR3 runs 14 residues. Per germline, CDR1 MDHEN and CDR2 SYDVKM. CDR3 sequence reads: CASKHPGLNYGYTF. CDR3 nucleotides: TGTGCCAGCAAACACCCAGGGCTTAACTATGGCTACACCTTC.

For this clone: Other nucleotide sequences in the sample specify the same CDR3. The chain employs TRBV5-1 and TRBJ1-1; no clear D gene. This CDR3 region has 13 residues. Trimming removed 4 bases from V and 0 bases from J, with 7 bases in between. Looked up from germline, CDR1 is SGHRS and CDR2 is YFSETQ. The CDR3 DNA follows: TGCGCCAGCAGCCCCGGGTTGAACACTGAAGCTTTCTTT. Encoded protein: CASSPGLNTEAFF.

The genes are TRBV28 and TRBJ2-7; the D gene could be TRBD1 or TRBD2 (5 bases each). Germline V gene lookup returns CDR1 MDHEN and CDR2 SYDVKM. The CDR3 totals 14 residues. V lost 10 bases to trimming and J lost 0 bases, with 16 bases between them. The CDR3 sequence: CATVGRQSSYEQYF. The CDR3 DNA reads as TGTGCCACCGTGGGACGACAGAGCTCCTACGAGCAGTACTTC.

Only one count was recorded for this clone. The CDR3 DNA reads as TGTGCCAGCAGTTTACAGCGGGAGAAGGATGAGTTCTTC. Protein: CASSLQREKDEFF. The V gene is TRBV28, the J gene TRBJ2-1; 8 bases line up with TRBD2. V shed 2 bases and J 14 bases; nucleotides not matched to a gene: 8. The germline V gene encodes CDR1 MDHEN and CDR2 SYDVKM. The CDR3 loop spans 13 amino acids.

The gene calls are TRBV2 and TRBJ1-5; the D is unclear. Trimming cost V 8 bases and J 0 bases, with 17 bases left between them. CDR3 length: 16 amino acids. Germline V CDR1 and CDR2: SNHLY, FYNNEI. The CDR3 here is CASRPAKFGSNQPQHF. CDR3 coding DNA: TGTGCCAGCCGGCCAGCAAAGTTTGGTAGCAATCAGCCCCAGCATTTT.

The chain's CDR3 is CASSLDGAGGFDEQFF. The CDR3 nucleotides are TGCGCCAGCAGCTTGGATGGGGCGGGAGGTTTCGATGAGCAGTTCTTC. The chain links TRBV5-1 to TRBJ2-1; 8 bases align to TRBD2. V trimming: 0 bases; J trimming: 8 bases; junction bases outside the gene matches: 10. CDR1 SGHRS and CDR2 YFSETQ come from the germline V gene. The CDR3 covers 16 residues.

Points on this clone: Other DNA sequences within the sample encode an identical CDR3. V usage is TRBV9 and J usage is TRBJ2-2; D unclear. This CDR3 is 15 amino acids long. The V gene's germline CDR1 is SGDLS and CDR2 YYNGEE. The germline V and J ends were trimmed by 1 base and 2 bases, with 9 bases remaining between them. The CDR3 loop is CASSVSGRNTGELFF. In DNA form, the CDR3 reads TGTGCCAGCAGCGTATCCGGCAGAAACACCGGGGAGCTGTTTTTT.